These 21 T cell receptor beta chains share one sample of origin, sequenced in a study of T cell responses to AZD1222 COVID-19 vaccine. The protocol was immunoSEQ multiplex PCR, while the TCRdb copy is restricted to in-frame clones and leaves out a portion. Seen here are approximately 140,000 clones, approximately 90% observed once, and the top ten hold approximately 3%. The source material was peripheral blood, sampled 28 days after the second AZD1222 dose. All receptors derive from an adult who received the AZD1222 COVID-19 vaccine.

The genes are TRBV11-2 and TRBJ1-5; the match to TRBD1 covers 12 bases. Germline assignment: CDR1 SGHAT and CDR2 FQNNGV. The CDR3 loop spans 18 amino acids. V trimming: 4 bases; J trimming: 1 base; junction bases outside the gene matches: 8. CDR3 residues: CASSSVPGQGASNQPQHF. CDR3 DNA sequence: TGTGCCAGCAGCTCCGTCCCGGGACAGGGGGCGAGCAATCAGCCCCAGCATTTT. The full variable domain, rest sourced from reference TRBV11-2 and TRBJ1-5, is EAGVAQSPRYKIIEKRQSVAFWCNPISGHATLYWYQQILGQGPKLLIQFQNNGVVDDSQLPKDRFSAERLKGVDSTLKIQPAKLEDSAVYLCASSSVPGQGASNQPQHFGDGTRLSIL.

V gene TRBV29-1 combines with J gene TRBJ1-1; D gene ambiguous. The V end lost 6 bases, the J end lost 0 bases, and 11 bases lay between the germline ends. The CDR3 loop spans 13 amino acids. Germline lookup yields CDR1 SQVTM and CDR2 ANQGSEA. CDR3 in amino acids: CSVGSQLNTEAFF. The CDR3 region has the DNA TGCAGCGTGGGAAGTCAGTTGAACACTGAAGCTTTCTTT.

This clone appeared once. This chain joins TRBV5-4 and TRBJ1-3; possible D gene TRBD1, 5 bases. Germline V CDR1 and CDR2: SGHNT, YYREEE (reference sequence). V lost 1 base, J lost 4 bases, and 6 bases lay in between. This CDR3 has 13 amino acids. As DNA, the CDR3 is TGTGCCAGCAGCTTGCGGGGGGGAAACACCATATATTTT. This sequence encodes CASSLRGGNTIYF.

The chain carries TRBV6-5 and TRBJ1-1; TRBD1 matches at 8 bases. V gave up 10 bases and J gave up 1 base; unmatched junction bases: 5. The CDR3 spans 13 residues. Germline CDR1 and CDR2: MNHEY and SVGAGI. The CDR3 region is CATRGTGNTEAFF. Written as DNA, the CDR3 is TGTGCCACCCGGGGGACAGGGAACACTGAAGCTTTCTTT.

The chain carries TRBV21-1 and TRBJ1-5; TRBD1, the D gene given by the table, was not confirmed from the DNA. TRBV21-1 is given as a pseudogene. The CDR3 consists of 12 residues. The CDR3 DNA follows: TGTGCCAGCAAGACAGCTTATCAGCCCCAGCATTTT. This gives the protein CASKTAYQPQHF.

This clone has just a few counts. CDR3 sequence: CASSAPGQIKPQHF. CDR3 bases: TGTGCCAGCAGTGCCCCGGGACAGATCAAGCCCCAGCATTTT. This sequence joins TRBV2 and TRBJ1-5; 7 bases are a match to TRBD1. Germline V lookup: CDR1 SNHLY, CDR2 FYNNEI. The J segment lost 8 bases and the V segment lost 4 bases, leaving 8 bases of the junction unmatched. The CDR3 runs 14 residues. Together with reference TRBV2 and TRBJ1-5, the CDR3 gives the full variable domain: EPEVTQTPSHQVTQMGQEVILRCVPISNHLYFYWYRQILGQKVEFLVSFYNNEISEKSEIFDDQFSVERPDGSNFTLKIRSTKLEDSAMYFCASSAPGQIKPQHFGDGTRLSIL.

V usage is TRBV11-2 and J usage is TRBJ1-1; no clear D. Per the germline V gene, CDR1 is SGHAT and CDR2 is FQNNGV. This CDR3 has 14 residues. V was clipped by 7 bases and J by 0 bases, with 12 bases between them. The chain's CDR3 is CASTRGEMNTEAFF. The CDR3 DNA reads TGTGCCAGCACCCGAGGCGAAATGAACACTGAAGCTTTCTTT.

This chain uses TRBV29-1 with TRBJ1-1; TRBD1 matches at 8 bases. In germline, CDR1 is SQVTM, CDR2 ANQGSEA. The V gene end was trimmed by 6 bases and the J gene end by 4 bases; junction bases not matched to a gene: 1. The CDR3 is 11 amino acids. Here the CDR3 DNA reads TGCAGCGTGGGACAGGCCACTGAAGCTTTCTTT. This gives the protein CSVGQATEAFF.

The V call is TRBV13, the J call TRBJ2-7; D unresolved. Germline CDR1 reads PRHDT; CDR2 reads FYEKMQ (reference sequence). The CDR3 contains 14 residues. V shed 5 bases and J shed 0 bases, with 11 bases lying between them. CDR3 sequence (DNA): TGTGCCAGCAGCCCCACCCCGATCTCCTACGAGCAGTACTTC. Its protein product is CASSPTPISYEQYF.

The rearrangement joins TRBV5-4 to TRBJ1-4, with D perhaps TRBD1 (5 bases). This CDR3 is 13 amino acids long. V was clipped by 5 bases and J by 4 bases, with 9 bases between them. Germline V gene sequence: CDR1 SGHNT, CDR2 YYREEE (reference sequence). The CDR3 loop is CASSRDSNEKLFF. CDR3 DNA: TGTGCCAGCAGTCGAGACAGTAATGAAAAACTGTTTTTT.

This rearrangement joins TRBV27 to TRBJ1-1; D is possibly TRBD1 (5 bases). The germline V gene has CDR1 MNHEY and CDR2 SMNVEV (reference sequence). The CDR3 extends over 14 amino acids. With 3 bases removed from V and 2 bases from J, the gap between germline ends came to 10 bases. CDR3 nucleotides: TGTGCCAGCAGTTTGTCAGGGCTTAACACTGAAGCTTTCTTT. Protein: CASSLSGLNTEAFF.

J is TRBJ2-3 and V is TRBV10-1; no firm D call. V lost 11 bases and J lost 4, with 16 bases in between. Looked up from germline, CDR1 is WNHNN and CDR2 is SYGVQD (reference sequence). The CDR3 contains 13 residues. The CDR3 sequence is CASCAGVPDTQYF. For the CDR3, the DNA is TGCGCCTCCTGTGCCGGAGTCCCAGATACGCAGTATTTT.

V is TRBV5-6 and J is TRBJ2-7; TRBD2 aligns across 8 bases. This CDR3 spans 15 amino acids. After removal of 0 bases from V and 3 bases from J, the junction contained 5 bases not matched to a gene. CDR1 and CDR2 (germline): SGHDT, YYEEEE. The CDR3 is CASSLDPGGIYEQYF. In DNA form, the CDR3 reads TGTGCCAGCAGCTTGGATCCGGGAGGGATCTACGAGCAGTACTTC.

The chain is built from TRBV6-2 or TRBV6-3 and TRBJ1-1; D gene ambiguous. The CDR3 contains 14 residues. Trimming removed 4 bases from V and 0 bases from J, with 9 bases in between. CDR1 is MNHEY and CDR2 is SVGEGT in the germline V gene. The CDR3: CASSLTVMNTEAFF. The CDR3 nucleotides read TGTGCCAGCAGTTTGACCGTTATGAACACTGAAGCTTTCTTT.

The chain employs TRBV24-1 and TRBJ2-7; 7 nucleotides match TRBD1. V was pared by 4 bases and J by 0 bases, with 5 bases of the junction left unmatched. This CDR3 spans 15 amino acids. Germline CDR1 and CDR2: KGHDR and SFDVKD. CDR3 sequence reads: CATSEGGLSSYEQYF. CDR3 sequence (DNA): TGTGCCACCAGTGAAGGGGGCCTTAGCTCCTACGAGCAGTACTTC.

This CDR3 is CASSYDRRDSFF. In nucleotides, the CDR3 is TGTGCCAGCAGTTACGACAGGAGGGACTCTTTCTTT. The rearrangement uses TRBV6-5 and TRBJ1-1; D perhaps matches TRBD1 (6 bases). The CDR3 covers 12 residues. The V end lost 2 bases, the J end lost 12 bases, and 13 bases lay between the germline ends. Looked up from germline, CDR1 is MNHEY and CDR2 is SVGAGI.

This chain connects TRBV19 to TRBJ2-7; unclear D gene. Germline loops: CDR1 LNHDA, CDR2 SQIVND (reference sequence). The CDR3 totals 13 residues. With 6 bases removed from V and 4 bases from J, the gap between germline ends came to 13 bases. The CDR3 protein is CASSFADSYEQYF. The CDR3 DNA reads as TGTGCCAGTAGCTTCGCAGATTCGTACGAGCAGTACTTC.

This chain joins TRBV29-1 and TRBJ1-3, with TRBD1 identical over 8 bases. Germline V gives CDR1 SQVTM, CDR2 ANQGSEA. This CDR3 has 12 residues. V lost 4 bases to trimming and J lost 8 bases; unmatched junction nucleotides: 4. Here the CDR3 DNA reads TGCAGCGTTGGGCAGGGGGCAGACACCATATATTTT. It codes for CSVGQGADTIYF. Complete variable domain (other parts from reference TRBV29-1 and TRBJ1-3): SAVISQKPSRDICQRGTSLTIQCQVDSQVTMMFWYRQQPGQSLTLIATANQGSEATYESGFVIDKFPISRPNLTFSTLTVSNMSPEDSSIYLCSVGQGADTIYFGEGSWLTVV.

With respect to this clone: The junction differs from germline at one of its ends, possibly a read error. The rearrangement uses TRBV2 and TRBJ1-1; 9 nucleotides agree with TRBD1. CDR1 and CDR2 (germline): SNHLY, FYNNEI. The CDR3 loop spans 15 amino acids. This chain's CDR3 is CASTERTGENTEAFF. CDR3 coding DNA: TGTGCCAGCACTGAAAGGACAGGGGAGAACACTGAAGCTTTCTTT.

This clone is deemed medium-sized. The gene calls are TRBV9 and TRBJ2-7; D is unresolved. Germline V gives CDR1 SGDLS, CDR2 YYNGEE. Trimming stripped 0 bases from V and 0 bases from J, with 16 bases between. There are 17 residues in the CDR3. This chain's CDR3 is CASSVGVSLPPSYEQYF. The CDR3 coding sequence is TGTGCCAGCAGCGTAGGTGTTAGCCTACCCCCCTCCTACGAGCAGTACTTC.

The chain has TRBV30 and TRBJ2-3; D gene uncertain. Trimming left V 1 base short and J 0 bases short, with 14 bases between. The CDR3 loop spans 16 amino acids. The germline V gene has CDR1 GTSNPN and CDR2 SVGIG (reference sequence). This CDR3 reads CAWSAGSTMSTDTQYF. The DNA of the CDR3 is TGTGCCTGGAGTGCCGGCTCTACCATGAGCACAGATACGCAGTATTTT.